This T cell receptor (beta chain) was retrieved from a study of T cell responses to AZD1222 COVID-19 vaccine. Regarding the study as a whole: Among vaccine-associated CD4 TCRs, coverage spanned spike, with dominance at 160-218 and 743-854.

The CDR3 spans 13 residues. Germline assignment: CDR1 LNHDA and CDR2 SQIVND (reference sequence). The V end was cut by 3 bases, the J end by 4 bases, with 9 bases between. Remarks on this clone: Its matching antigen is unknown.

Sequencing was performed with immunoSEQ multiplex PCR; in TCRdb, only in-frame clones are kept and a portion is missing. The repertoire holds 50,000 to 75,000 clones, with about 88% as singletons. Both about-4-week and about-12-week second-dose recipients were combined. The sequencing used peripheral blood, collected 28 days after the second AZD1222 dose. The TCR comes from an adult who received the AZD1222 COVID-19 vaccine. This sequence joins TRBV19 and TRBJ2-5, with D possibly being TRBD1 or TRBD2 (5 bases each). This chain's CDR3 is CASSMNGGETQYF. In DNA form, the CDR3 reads TGTGCCAGTAGTATGAATGGGGGAGAGACCCAGTACTTC.